These T cell receptor beta chains were read from a single sample in a study of blood T cell repertoires in COVID-19. This table comes from immunoSEQ multiplex PCR, and its TCRdb copy is limited to in-frame clones, with some not included. The sample carries about 530,000 clones, 85% to 90% recorded once. Source material: peripheral blood. These receptors were obtained from a woman in her forties or fifties with COVID-19, enrolled during active disease. CDR3s include the opening cysteine and the closing phenylalanine or tryptophan. A D gene is named only where the DNA matches it firmly. Expanded clones get a size class; other rows say once, few or many, or leave the size out.

size: .; J: TRBJ2-3; V: TRBV24-1; D: TRBD1; DNA: TGTGCCACCAGTGATTTGGAGGGGGCGACCACAGATACGCAGTATTTT; CDR3: CATSDLEGATTDTQYF
size: .; J: TRBJ2-5; V: TRBV28; D: .; DNA: TGTGCCAGCAGCTACCTAAGGGGGTTAGAGACCCAGTACTTC; CDR3: CASSYLRGLETQYF
size: .; J: TRBJ1-2; V: TRBV29-1; D: TRBD1; DNA: TGCAGCGTACTCCCTACAGGGGGCGGTGGCTACACCTTC; CDR3: CSVLPTGGGGYTF
size: .; J: TRBJ1-5; V: TRBV18; D: .; DNA: TGTGCCAGCTCACCAAACAGGCCTGAAAATCAGCCCCAGCATTTT; CDR3: CASSPNRPENQPQHF
size: .; J: TRBJ1-2; V: TRBV11-2; D: .; DNA: TGTGCCAGCAGCTCCCCCAGGGGCTTTCCCAACTATGGCTACACCTTC; CDR3: CASSSPRGFPNYGYTF
size: .; J: TRBJ2-3; V: TRBV7-7; D: .; DNA: TGTGCCAGCAGCTTAGGTCAGGCGGGAGATACGCAGTATTTT; CDR3: CASSLGQAGDTQYF
size: once; J: TRBJ1-1; V: TRBV4-2; D: TRBD1; DNA: TGTGCCAGCAGCCAAGAGGGGGGACAGGCGAACACTGAAGCTTTCTTT; CDR3: CASSQEGGQANTEAFF
size: .; J: TRBJ2-2; V: TRBV9; D: .; DNA: TGTGCCAGCAGCGTAGGGAACAGCGGGGAGCTGTTTTTT; CDR3: CASSVGNSGELFF
size: .; J: TRBJ1-5; V: TRBV29-1; D: TRBD1; DNA: TGCAGCGTAGGACAGGGGGATCAGCCCCAGCATTTT; CDR3: CSVGQGDQPQHF
size: once; J: TRBJ1-1; V: TRBV5-1; D: TRBD1; DNA: TGCGCCAGCAGCTCAGGGGGAACAAAAAGAAAAGCTTTCTTT; CDR3: CASSSGGTKRKAFF
size: .; J: TRBJ2-7; V: TRBV20-1; D: .; DNA: TGCAGTGCTTCTATCCGACTACGGGAGTACTTC; CDR3: CSASIRLREYF
size: .; J: TRBJ2-6; V: TRBV29-1; D: .; DNA: TGCAGCGTACGGAGCTCTGGGGCCAACGTCCTGACTTTC; CDR3: CSVRSSGANVLTF
size: .; J: TRBJ1-1; V: TRBV6-5; D: .; DNA: TGTGCCAGCAGTTCGAGGGTAACTGAAGCTTTCTTT; CDR3: CASSSRVTEAFF
size: once; J: TRBJ1-2; V: TRBV6-1; D: TRBD1; DNA: TGTGCCAGCAGTGATTCAATTGGACAGGGGAATGGCTACACCTTC; CDR3: CASSDSIGQGNGYTF
size: .; J: TRBJ2-7; V: TRBV19; D: TRBD1; DNA: TGTGCCAGTAGTGTTTCCGGGACAGGGGGGATCTACGAGCAGTACTTC; CDR3: CASSVSGTGGIYEQYF
size: .; J: TRBJ2-7; V: TRBV6-5; D: TRBD1; DNA: TGTGCCAGCAGTTCGGGACAGGGGGGCTACGAGCAGTACTTC; CDR3: CASSSGQGGYEQYF
size: .; J: TRBJ1-1; V: TRBV5-1; D: .; DNA: TGCGCCAGCAGCGTCGACAATCCGAACACTGAAGCTTTCTTT; CDR3: CASSVDNPNTEAFF
size: .; J: TRBJ2-2; V: TRBV2; D: .; DNA: TGTGCCAGCAGTCCTTCCGGCGGCACCGGGGAGCTGTTTTTT; CDR3: CASSPSGGTGELFF
size: .; J: TRBJ2-3; V: TRBV5-6; D: TRBD2; DNA: TGTGCCAGCAGCTTGAAAACTAGCGGGGGAAACTTGGATACGCAGTATTTT; CDR3: CASSLKTSGGNLDTQYF
size: .; J: TRBJ2-1; V: TRBV7-9; D: TRBD2; DNA: TGTGCCAGCAGCCAACTAGCGGGGGGTAGGAATGAGCAGTTCTTC; CDR3: CASSQLAGGRNEQFF
size: .; J: TRBJ2-1; V: TRBV13; D: .; DNA: TGTGCCAGCAGCCCCTCGGGTTCCTTCTACAATGAGCAGTTCTTC; CDR3: CASSPSGSFYNEQFF
size: .; J: TRBJ2-2; V: TRBV19; D: .; DNA: TGTGCCAGTAACGGTCGGAACACCGGGGAGCTGTTTTTT; CDR3: CASNGRNTGELFF
size: .; J: TRBJ2-1; V: TRBV19; D: TRBD2; DNA: TGTGCCAGTAGTCCAGCGGGGGGGCCGTACAATGAGCAGTTCTTC; CDR3: CASSPAGGPYNEQFF
size: once; J: TRBJ1-3; V: TRBV19; D: .; DNA: TGTGCCAGTAGCCTGACAGGTCCCAACACCATATATTTT; CDR3: CASSLTGPNTIYF
size: .; J: TRBJ2-1; V: TRBV7-7; D: .; DNA: TGTGCCAGCAGCTTAGGACACCACAATGAGCAGTTCTTC; CDR3: CASSLGHHNEQFF
size: many; J: TRBJ2-7; V: TRBV19; D: .; DNA: TGTGCCAGTAGTCTCCGAACTAGTAACCACGAGCAGTACTTC; CDR3: CASSLRTSNHEQYF
size: .; J: TRBJ2-1; V: TRBV10-1; D: .; DNA: TGCGCCAGCCAACTCCGGGATGTCACGGATGAGCAGTTCTTC; CDR3: CASQLRDVTDEQFF
size: .; J: TRBJ1-2; V: TRBV5-1; D: .; DNA: TGCGCCAGCACCTCCAACAGGGTTAGCTATGGCTACACCTTC; CDR3: CASTSNRVSYGYTF
size: .; J: TRBJ2-2; V: TRBV20-1; D: .; DNA: TGCAGTGCTAGTGGGCGGGCTGGTCGGGAGCTGTTTTTT; CDR3: CSASGRAGRELFF
size: .; J: TRBJ2-3; V: TRBV5-1; D: TRBD2; DNA: TGCGCCAGCAGCGGTAGCGGGTATCGGGGAGATACGCAGTATTTT; CDR3: CASSGSGYRGDTQYF
size: .; J: TRBJ1-6; V: TRBV7-9; D: .; DNA: TGTGCCAGCAGCCAGCCGGGAAATTCACCCCTCCACTTT; CDR3: CASSQPGNSPLHF
size: .; J: TRBJ1-1; V: TRBV4-1; D: .; DNA: TGCGCCAGCAGCCAAGAAAGGCGGGGGGGGAACACTGAAGCTTTCTTT; CDR3: CASSQERRGGNTEAFF
size: .; J: TRBJ1-4; V: TRBV3-1/TRBV3-2; D: .; DNA: TGTGCCAGCAGCCCACCCCCGGAGGCCGGCGGGCATGAAAAACTGTTTTTT; CDR3: CASSPPPEAGGHEKLFF
size: .; J: TRBJ1-2; V: TRBV30; D: .; DNA: TGTGCCTGGAGTTCTTCCTATGGCTACACCTTC; CDR3: CAWSSSYGYTF
size: .; J: TRBJ1-2; V: TRBV5-1; D: .; DNA: TGCGCCAGCAGCTTGGCCGGACAGATGGATGGCTACACCTTC; CDR3: CASSLAGQMDGYTF